This paragraph reports one TCR beta chain. Combining a sample-barcoded 5' primer with a J-beta primer mix, a second PCR ran for 7 to 11 cycles. Each CDR3 protein is one row after TCRdb ran MiXCR on the 5' RACE reads. The table lists some 860,000 distinct CDR3 sequences, roughly 50% of them singletons. The data are from a study of blood T cells in healthy people across ages. This CDR3 comprises 17 residues. The J segment lost 4 bases and the V segment lost 4 bases, leaving 12 bases of the junction unmatched. The V gene's germline CDR1 is DFQATT and CDR2 SNEGSKA (reference sequence). Total RNA amounts of at least 6 micrograms were extracted per sample.

The chain recombines TRBV20-1 with TRBJ2-1; 11 bases line up with TRBD2. Sequenced: blood. The sequence was obtained from a man between 35 and 55 years old in good health. The CDR3 loop is CSAIDRASGGKYNEQFF. DNA for the CDR3: TGCAGTGCTATCGATCGGGCTAGCGGGGGGAAATACAATGAGCAGTTCTTC.